This T cell receptor beta chain was retrieved from a study of blood T cell repertoires in COVID-19. Turning to the study itself: Both acute and convalescent COVID-19 samples were obtained from the United States, Italy and Spain. PBMCs, B-cell-depleted T cells, or T cells provided the cDNA or gDNA that made up the material.

In the authors' methods: Researchers report that nucleated cell counts were estimated from reference gene primer amplification. The data were produced by immunoSEQ multiplex PCR, yet TCRdb's version contains in-frame clones alone and is incomplete. V, J and clone size derive from that table, while D and trimming were established from the DNA sequence. The repertoire holds about 200,000 clones, roughly three quarters seen once, with roughly 5.6% in the top ten. CDR3 length: 13 amino acids. V shed 5 bases and J shed 8 bases, with 13 bases lying between them. The germline V gene encodes CDR1 MNHEY and CDR2 SVGEGT.

Sequencing was carried out using peripheral blood. The gene calls are TRBV6-2 or TRBV6-3 and TRBJ1-5; D gene ambiguous. This clonotype was obtained from a middle-aged woman with COVID-19, enrolled during active disease. This CDR3 reads CASSHSGDEPQHF. The CDR3 DNA reads TGTGCCAGCAGTCATAGCGGGGATGAGCCCCAGCATTTT.